This is a list of T cell receptor beta chains from one sample in a study of cytomegalovirus exposure and HLA in healthy donors. The repertoire was sequenced with immunoSEQ multiplex PCR; TCRdb's copy has only in-frame clones and lacks some. This sample carries around 91,000 clones, 78% of them seen once, and the ten largest clones take around 4.6%. The sequenced sample was PBMCs. Source of these receptors: a woman between 35 and 50 years old in good health and CMV-seropositive. CDR3s include the opening cysteine and the closing phenylalanine or tryptophan. D genes are given only for firm matches. Size values are once, few and many counts, or a class for expanded clones, and some rows have none.

abundance: .; v_gene: TRBV11-2; d_gene: .; j_gene: TRBJ2-2; CDR3nt: TGTGCCAGCAGCTTAGGAACTTGGCAGCGACGGACCGGGGAGCTGTTTTTT; CDR3aa: CASSLGTWQRRTGELFF
abundance: .; v_gene: TRBV14; d_gene: .; j_gene: TRBJ2-1; CDR3nt: TGTGCCAGCAGCCAAGCCAGGGAGCAGTTCTTC; CDR3aa: CASSQAREQFF
abundance: .; v_gene: TRBV25-1; d_gene: TRBD1; j_gene: TRBJ2-3; CDR3nt: TGTGCCAGCAGTGAACGACAGGGGGTTGCTACGCAGTATTTT; CDR3aa: CASSERQGVATQYF
abundance: .; v_gene: TRBV27; d_gene: TRBD2; j_gene: TRBJ2-3; CDR3nt: TGTGCCAGCAGTTCACTACTAGCGGGAGGGGATACGCAGTATTTT; CDR3aa: CASSSLLAGGDTQYF
abundance: few; v_gene: TRBV5-6; d_gene: .; j_gene: TRBJ2-1; CDR3nt: TGTGCCAGCAGCTTGGATCGGAGCGGAGAAACTTACAATGAGCAGTTCTTC; CDR3aa: CASSLDRSGETYNEQFF
abundance: .; v_gene: TRBV4-3; d_gene: TRBD2; j_gene: TRBJ2-7; CDR3nt: TGCGCCAGCAGCCACAACGCGGAGGGAAACGGGAGGGGATACGAGCAGTACTTC; CDR3aa: CASSHNAEGNGRGYEQYF
abundance: .; v_gene: TRBV2; d_gene: TRBD1; j_gene: TRBJ2-1; CDR3nt: TGTGCCAGCAGTGCCAACAGGGGTGGCAATGAGCAGTTCTTC; CDR3aa: CASSANRGGNEQFF
abundance: .; v_gene: TRBV9; d_gene: .; j_gene: TRBJ2-2; CDR3nt: TGTGCCAGCAGCGTAGTACAGGGTAATACCGGGGAGCTGTTTTTT; CDR3aa: CASSVVQGNTGELFF
abundance: .; v_gene: TRBV4-1; d_gene: TRBD2; j_gene: TRBJ2-3; CDR3nt: TGCGCCAGCAGCCAAGTGCCGGGGACTAGATTAACAGATACGCAGTATTTT; CDR3aa: CASSQVPGTRLTDTQYF
abundance: .; v_gene: TRBV28; d_gene: TRBD1; j_gene: TRBJ1-3; CDR3nt: TGTGCCAGCAGGGGGACAGGGCCTCCGTCTGGAAACACCATATATTTT; CDR3aa: CASRGTGPPSGNTIYF